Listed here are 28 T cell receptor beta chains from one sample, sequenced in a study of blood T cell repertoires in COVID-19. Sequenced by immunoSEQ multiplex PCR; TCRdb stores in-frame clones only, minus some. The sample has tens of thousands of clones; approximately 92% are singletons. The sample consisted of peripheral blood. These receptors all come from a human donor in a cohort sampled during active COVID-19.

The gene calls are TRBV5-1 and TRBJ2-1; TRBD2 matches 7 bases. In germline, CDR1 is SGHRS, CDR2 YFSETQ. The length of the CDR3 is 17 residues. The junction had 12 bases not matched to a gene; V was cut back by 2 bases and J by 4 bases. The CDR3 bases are TGCGCCAGCAGCTTAGGGACCCTAGCGGTTATATACAATGAGCAGTTCTTC. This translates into CASSLGTLAVIYNEQFF.

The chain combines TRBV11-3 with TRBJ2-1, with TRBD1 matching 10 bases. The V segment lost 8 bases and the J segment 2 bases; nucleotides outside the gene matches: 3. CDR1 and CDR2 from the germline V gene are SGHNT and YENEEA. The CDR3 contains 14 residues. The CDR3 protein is CASAGQGAYNEQFF. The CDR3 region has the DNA TGTGCCAGCGCTGGACAGGGGGCCTACAATGAGCAGTTCTTC.

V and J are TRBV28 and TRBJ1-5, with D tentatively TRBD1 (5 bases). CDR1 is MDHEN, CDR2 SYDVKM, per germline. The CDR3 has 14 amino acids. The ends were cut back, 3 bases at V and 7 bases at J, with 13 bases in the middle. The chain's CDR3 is CASSFGTGGQPQHF. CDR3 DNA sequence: TGTGCCAGCAGTTTCGGTACAGGTGGCCAGCCCCAGCATTTT.

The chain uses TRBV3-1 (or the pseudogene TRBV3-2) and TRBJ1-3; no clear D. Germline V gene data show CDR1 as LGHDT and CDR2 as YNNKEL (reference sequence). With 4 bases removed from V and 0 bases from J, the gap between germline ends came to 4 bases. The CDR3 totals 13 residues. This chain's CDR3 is CASSRSSGNTIYF. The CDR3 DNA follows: TGTGCCAGCAGCCGGAGCTCTGGAAACACCATATATTTT.

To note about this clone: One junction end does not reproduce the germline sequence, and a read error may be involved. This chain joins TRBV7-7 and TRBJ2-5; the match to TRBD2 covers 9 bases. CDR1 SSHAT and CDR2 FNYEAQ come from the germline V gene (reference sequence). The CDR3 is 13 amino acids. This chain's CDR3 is CASSLGTSPTQYF. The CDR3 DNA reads TGTGCTAGCAGCTTAGGGACTAGCCCGACCCAGTACTTC.

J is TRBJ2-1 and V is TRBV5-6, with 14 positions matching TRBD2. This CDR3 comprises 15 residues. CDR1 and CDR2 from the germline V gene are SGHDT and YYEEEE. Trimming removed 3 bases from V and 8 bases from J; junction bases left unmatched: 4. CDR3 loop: CASSYRLAGGHEQFF. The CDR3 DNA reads TGTGCCAGCAGCTACCGACTAGCGGGGGGGCATGAGCAGTTCTTC.

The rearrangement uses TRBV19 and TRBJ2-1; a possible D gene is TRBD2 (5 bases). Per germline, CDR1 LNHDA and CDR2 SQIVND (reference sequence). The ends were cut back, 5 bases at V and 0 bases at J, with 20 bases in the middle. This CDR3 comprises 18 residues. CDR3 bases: TGTGCCAGTAGTCCCCCCTGGGAGCGGACGAGCTCCTACAATGAGCAGTTCTTC. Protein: CASSPPWERTSSYNEQFF.

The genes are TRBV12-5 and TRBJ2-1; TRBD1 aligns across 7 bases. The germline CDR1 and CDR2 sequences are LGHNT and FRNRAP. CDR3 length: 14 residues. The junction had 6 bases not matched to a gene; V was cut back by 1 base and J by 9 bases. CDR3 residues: CASGLATRGFEQFF. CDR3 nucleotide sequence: TGTGCTAGTGGTTTGGCAACCAGGGGGTTTGAGCAGTTCTTC.

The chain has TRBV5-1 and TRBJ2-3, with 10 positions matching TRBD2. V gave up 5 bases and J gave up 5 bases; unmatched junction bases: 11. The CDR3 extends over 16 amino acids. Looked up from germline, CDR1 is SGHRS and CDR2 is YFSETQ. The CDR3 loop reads CASRILGGTSEDTQYF. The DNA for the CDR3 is TGCGCCAGCAGAATCCTAGGGGGGACTAGCGAAGATACGCAGTATTTT.

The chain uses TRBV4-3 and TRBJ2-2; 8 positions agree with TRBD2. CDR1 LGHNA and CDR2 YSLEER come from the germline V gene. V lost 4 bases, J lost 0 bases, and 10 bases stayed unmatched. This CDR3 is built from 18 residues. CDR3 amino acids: CASSRGGLAGPNTGELFF. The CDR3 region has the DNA TGCGCCAGCAGCCGGGGGGGATTAGCGGGACCGAACACCGGGGAGCTGTTTTTT.

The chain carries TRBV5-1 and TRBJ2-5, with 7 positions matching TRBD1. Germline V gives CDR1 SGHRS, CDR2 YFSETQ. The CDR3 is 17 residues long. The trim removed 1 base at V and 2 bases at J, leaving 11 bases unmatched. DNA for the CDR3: TGCGCCAGCAGCTTGAGAACTCGAGCGACAGGGCAAGAGACCCAGTACTTC. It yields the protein CASSLRTRATGQETQYF.

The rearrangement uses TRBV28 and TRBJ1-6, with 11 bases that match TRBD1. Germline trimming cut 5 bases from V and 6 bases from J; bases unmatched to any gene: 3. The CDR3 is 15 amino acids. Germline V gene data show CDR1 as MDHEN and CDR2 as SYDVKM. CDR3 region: CASSGQGALNSPLHF. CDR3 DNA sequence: TGTGCCAGCAGTGGACAGGGGGCTCTTAATTCACCCCTCCACTTT.

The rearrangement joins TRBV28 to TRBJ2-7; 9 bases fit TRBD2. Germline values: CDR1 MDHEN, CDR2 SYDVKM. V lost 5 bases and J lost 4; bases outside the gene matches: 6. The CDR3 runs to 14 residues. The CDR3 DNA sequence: TGTGCCAGCAGTCCTCTAGCGGGAAGGTACGAGCAGTACTTC. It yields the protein CASSPLAGRYEQYF.

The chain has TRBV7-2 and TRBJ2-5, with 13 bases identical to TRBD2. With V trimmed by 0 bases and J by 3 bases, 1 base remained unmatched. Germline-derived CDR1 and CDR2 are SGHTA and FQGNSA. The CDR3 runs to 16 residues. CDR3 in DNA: TGTGCCAGCAGCTTAGCGGGACTAGCGGGAAAAGAGACCCAGTACTTC. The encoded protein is CASSLAGLAGKETQYF.

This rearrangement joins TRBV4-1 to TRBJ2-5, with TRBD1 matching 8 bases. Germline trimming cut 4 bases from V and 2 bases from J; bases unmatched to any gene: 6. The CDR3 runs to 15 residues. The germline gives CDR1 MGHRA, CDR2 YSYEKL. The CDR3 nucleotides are TGCGCCAGCAGCCCGGTTCGGGACAGGCAAGAGACCCAGTACTTC. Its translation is CASSPVRDRQETQYF.

This CDR3 is CASRDRAYGYTF. Here the CDR3 DNA reads TGTGCCAGCAGGGACAGAGCCTATGGCTACACCTTC. The V and J genes are TRBV27 and TRBJ1-2; TRBD1 is a possible D gene (6 bases). The V and J ends lost 6 bases and 4 bases respectively, with 9 bases between them. Germline CDR1 and CDR2: MNHEY and SMNVEV (reference sequence). The CDR3 has 12 amino acids.

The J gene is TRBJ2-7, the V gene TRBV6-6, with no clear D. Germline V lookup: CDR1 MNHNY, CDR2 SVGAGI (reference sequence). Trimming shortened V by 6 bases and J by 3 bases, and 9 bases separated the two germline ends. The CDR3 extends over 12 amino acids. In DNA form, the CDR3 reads TGTGCCAGCAGCCGCGACAACTACGAGCAGTACTTC. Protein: CASSRDNYEQYF.

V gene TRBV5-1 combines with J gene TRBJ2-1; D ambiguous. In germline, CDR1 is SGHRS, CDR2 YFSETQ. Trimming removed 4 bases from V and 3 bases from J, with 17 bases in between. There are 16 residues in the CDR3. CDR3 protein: CASSPARGVNYNEQFF. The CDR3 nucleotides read TGCGCCAGCAGCCCGGCGCGAGGAGTTAACTACAATGAGCAGTTCTTC. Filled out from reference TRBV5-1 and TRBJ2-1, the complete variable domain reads KAGVTQTPRYLIKTRGQQVTLSCSPISGHRSVSWYQQTPGQGLQFLFEYFSETQRNKGNFPGRFSGRQFSNSRSEMNVSTLELGDSALYLCASSPARGVNYNEQFFGPGTRLTVL.

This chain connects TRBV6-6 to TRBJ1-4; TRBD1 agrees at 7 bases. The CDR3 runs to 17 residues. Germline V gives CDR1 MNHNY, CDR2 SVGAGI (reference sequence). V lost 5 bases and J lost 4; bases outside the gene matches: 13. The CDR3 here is CASSPVFPGQSNEKLFF. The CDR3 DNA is TGTGCCAGCAGTCCAGTATTCCCGGGACAGAGTAATGAAAAACTGTTTTTT.

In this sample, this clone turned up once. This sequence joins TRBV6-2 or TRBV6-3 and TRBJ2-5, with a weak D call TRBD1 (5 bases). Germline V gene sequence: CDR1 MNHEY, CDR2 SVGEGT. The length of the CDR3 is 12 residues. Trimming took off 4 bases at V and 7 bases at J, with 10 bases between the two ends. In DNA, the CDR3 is TGTGCCAGCAGTTTCGACAGAGGGACCCAGTACTTC. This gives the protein CASSFDRGTQYF.

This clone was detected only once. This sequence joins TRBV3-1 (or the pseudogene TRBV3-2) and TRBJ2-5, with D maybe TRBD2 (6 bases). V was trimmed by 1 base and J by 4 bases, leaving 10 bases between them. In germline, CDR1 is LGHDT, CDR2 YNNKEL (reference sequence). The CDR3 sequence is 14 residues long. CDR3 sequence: CASSQGGGRETQYF. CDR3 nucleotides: TGTGCCAGCAGCCAAGGTGGGGGGAGAGAGACCCAGTACTTC.

CDR3 protein: CASTGQGETQYF. The CDR3 DNA reads as TGTGCCAGCACCGGACAGGGGGAGACCCAGTACTTC. This rearrangement joins TRBV12-3 or TRBV12-4 to TRBJ2-5, with 9 nucleotides matching TRBD1. J was trimmed by 5 bases and V by 7 bases; bases with no gene match: 2. The CDR3 is 12 amino acids.

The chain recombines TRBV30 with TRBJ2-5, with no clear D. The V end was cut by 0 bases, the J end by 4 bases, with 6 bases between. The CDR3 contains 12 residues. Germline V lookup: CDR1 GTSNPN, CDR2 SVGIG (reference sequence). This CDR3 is CAWSVQRETQYF. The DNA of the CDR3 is TGTGCCTGGAGTGTACAGAGAGAGACCCAGTACTTC.

CDR3: CASSNGGGNQPQHF. The CDR3 nucleotides read TGTGCCAGCAGCAATGGGGGGGGGAATCAGCCCCAGCATTTT. This chain joins TRBV6-5 and TRBJ1-5; D might be TRBD1 (5 bases). From germline, CDR1 is MNHEY and CDR2 SVGAGI. CDR3 length equals 14 residues. The V and J ends lost 6 bases and 4 bases respectively, with 13 bases between them.

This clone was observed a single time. The CDR3 DNA reads TGTGCCAGCAGTTCTACAGGGGAATATGGCTACACCTTC. Translation gives CASSSTGEYGYTF. This sequence joins TRBV28 and TRBJ1-2; TRBD1 aligns across 7 bases. This CDR3 contains 13 residues. CDR1 and CDR2 (germline): MDHEN, SYDVKM. V lost 4 bases, J lost 5 bases, and 4 bases stayed unmatched.

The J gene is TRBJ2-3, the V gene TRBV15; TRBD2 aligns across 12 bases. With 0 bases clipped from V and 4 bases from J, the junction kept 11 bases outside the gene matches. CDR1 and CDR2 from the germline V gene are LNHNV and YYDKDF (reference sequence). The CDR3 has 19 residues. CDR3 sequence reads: CATSRERLAGETGSDTQYF. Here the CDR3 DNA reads TGTGCCACCAGCAGAGAGAGACTAGCGGGGGAGACTGGGTCAGATACGCAGTATTTT.

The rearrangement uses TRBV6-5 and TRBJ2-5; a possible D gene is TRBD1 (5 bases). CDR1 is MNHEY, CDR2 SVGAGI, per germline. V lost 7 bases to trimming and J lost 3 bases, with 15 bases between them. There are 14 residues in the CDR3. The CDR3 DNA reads TGTGCCAGCAAACAAGGGGCCCGAGAAGAGACCCAGTACTTC. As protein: CASKQGAREETQYF.

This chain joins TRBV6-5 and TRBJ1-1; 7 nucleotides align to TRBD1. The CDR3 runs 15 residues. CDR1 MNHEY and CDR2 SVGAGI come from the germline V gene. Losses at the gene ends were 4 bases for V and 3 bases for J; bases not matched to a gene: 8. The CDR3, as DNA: TGTGCCAGCAGTTTCAACAGGGGTGCAGACACTGAAGCTTTCTTT. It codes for CASSFNRGADTEAFF.